This T cell receptor beta chain was found in a study of early T cells in non-severe SARS-CoV-2 infection. Background on the study: Chains stayed unpaired after sequencing of bulk RNA from unsorted whole blood.

The CDR3 length is 15 residues. CDR1 is SGHTA and CDR2 is FQGTGA in the germline V gene. V lost 0 bases, J lost 1 base, and 0 bases stayed unmatched. Individual cDNA molecules were tagged with unique molecular identifiers. Via MiXCR, TCRdb re-called the 5' RACE reads, giving one row per CDR3 protein. The table includes 85,000 to 90,000 distinct CDR3 sequences, around 13% detected once. A note on this clonotype: Its antigen remains unknown.

Study-wide results and caveats: VDJdb matches were skewed toward anti-spike CD8 T cell responses.

The clonotype was recovered from an adult who was a healthcare worker with PCR-confirmed SARS-CoV-2 infection or an uninfected control (not recorded which). The rearrangement links TRBV7-3 to TRBJ1-1; 9 bases map to TRBD1. The sequenced sample was whole blood. The CDR3 is CASSLTGQGNTEAFF. As DNA, the CDR3 is TGTGCCAGCAGCTTAACGGGACAGGGGAACACTGAAGCTTTCTTT.